The T cell receptor (beta chain) under discussion was sequenced for a study of blood T cell repertoires in COVID-19. Study context: The samples span acute and convalescent COVID-19 from the United States, Italy and Spain.

Germline-derived CDR1 and CDR2 are GTSNPN and SVGIG (reference sequence). This CDR3 comprises 14 residues. V gave up 7 bases and J gave up 3 bases; unmatched junction bases: 7. Study processing details: Amplification with reference gene primers provided the estimates of nucleated cell counts. Clones were sequenced by immunoSEQ multiplex PCR, and TCRdb holds only the in-frame ones, with some missing. Clone size and V and J calls were adopted from that table, with D and trimming inferred from the DNA. The sample holds roughly 240,000 clones; 80% to 90% are singletons and the top ten take over 2%. Sequencing input: peripheral blood. The V gene is TRBV30, the J gene TRBJ1-3, with 9 bases fitting TRBD1. This clonotype was sampled from a man aged 35-49 years who had recovered from COVID-19. The CDR3 loop reads CAFEQGARGNTIYF. DNA for the CDR3: TGTGCCTTTGAACAGGGGGCGCGTGGAAACACCATATATTTT.